The 6 T cell receptor beta chains in this list originate from one sample, sequenced in a study of T cell responses to AZD1222 COVID-19 vaccine. Measured with immunoSEQ multiplex PCR; TCRdb has only the in-frame clones, and not every one. The table includes around 110,000 clones, around 88% detected once. The sequencing here drew on peripheral blood, taken on day 0 of AZD1222 vaccination. The source is an adult in good health.

The J gene is TRBJ1-4, the V gene TRBV25-1; D is possibly TRBD1 (6 bases). Trimming took 0 bases from V and 2 from J, leaving 13 bases between them. The CDR3 extends over 17 amino acids. Germline-derived CDR1 and CDR2 are MGHDK and SYGVNS. The CDR3 DNA sequence: TGTGCCAGCAGTGAATATTTCGGGGGCCCCACTAATGAAAAACTGTTTTTT. Its protein product is CASSEYFGGPTNEKLFF.

This clone was seen a few times. The chain links TRBV25-1 to TRBJ2-3, with TRBD1 matching 8 bases. This CDR3 spans 16 amino acids. From germline, CDR1 is MGHDK and CDR2 SYGVNS. V dropped 6 bases and J dropped 6; count of bases not matched to a gene: 14. The CDR3 region is CASRGGQVGSWDTQYF. For the CDR3, the DNA is TGTGCCAGCAGGGGGGGACAGGTGGGATCTTGGGATACGCAGTATTTT.

This clone was observed a few times. The V gene is TRBV7-2, the J gene TRBJ1-2; TRBD1 agrees at 8 bases. The J segment lost 0 bases and the V segment lost 1 base, leaving 1 base of the junction unmatched. This CDR3 is 15 amino acids long. Germline V lookup: CDR1 SGHTA, CDR2 FQGNSA. The CDR3 bases are TGTGCCAGCAGCTTAGGGACAGGGCCTAACTATGGCTACACCTTC. This codes for CASSLGTGPNYGYTF.

In its sample, this clone was seen a few times. The V call is TRBV19, the J call TRBJ2-1, with unresolved D. In germline, CDR1 is LNHDA, CDR2 SQIVND (reference sequence). The ends were cut back, 6 bases at V and 0 bases at J, with 12 bases in the middle. CDR3 size: 15 residues. The CDR3 DNA sequence: TGTGCCAGTAGAATTATGGGGTCCTCCTACAATGAGCAGTTCTTC. This encodes CASRIMGSSYNEQFF.

The CDR3 DNA reads TGTGCCAGCAGTTCCTTTTTCCCGACTAGCGGCTCCTACAATGAGCAGTTCTTC. Translation: CASSSFFPTSGSYNEQFF. The chain carries TRBV6-2 or TRBV6-3 and TRBJ2-1, with 9 bases that match TRBD2. The CDR3 totals 18 residues. CDR1 is MNHEY and CDR2 is SVGEGT in the germline V gene. The J segment lost 0 bases and the V segment lost 4 bases, leaving 10 bases of the junction unmatched.

This chain uses TRBV28 with TRBJ1-1; TRBD1 matches at 9 bases. The germline gives CDR1 MDHEN, CDR2 SYDVKM. The CDR3 is 15 residues long. The ends lost 7 bases at V and 1 base at J; junction bases unmatched: 7. CDR3 in amino acids: CASTFRDRANTEAFF. The CDR3 DNA is TGTGCCAGCACCTTCCGGGACAGGGCGAACACTGAAGCTTTCTTT. Full variable domain (missing parts from reference TRBV28 and TRBJ1-1): DVKVTQSSRYLVKRTGEKVFLECVQDMDHENMFWYRQDPGLGLRLIYFSYDVKMKEKGDIPEGYSVSREKKERFSLILESASTNQTSMYLCASTFRDRANTEAFFGQGTRLTVV.